This T cell receptor beta chain is from a study of T cells after yellow fever vaccination. Study-wide points: The presence of abundant clonotypes contaminating from the bulk population was possible in FACS-sorted repertoires.

Using its own MiXCR run on the 5' RACE reads, TCRdb lists one record per CDR3 protein. The sample lists hundreds of thousands of distinct CDR3 sequences, 9% to 15% seen once, with approximately 15% in the top ten. Germline loops: CDR1 SGHRS, CDR2 YFSETQ. CDR3 size: 16 residues. J was trimmed by 6 bases and V by 3 bases; bases with no gene match: 10. This clonotype was recorded a few times. The target antigen is unknown. The clonotype originates from a man aged 30 to 39 who received the YFV17D yellow fever vaccine. The rearrangement uses TRBV5-1 and TRBJ2-2; 8 positions agree with TRBD1. The input for sequencing was PBMCs, taken on the day of the yellow fever booster vaccination. CDR3 amino acids: CASSSALGQGSGELFF. DNA for the CDR3: TGCGCCAGCAGCTCGGCTTTAGGACAGGGATCCGGGGAGCTGTTTTTT.